This TCR beta chain was retrieved from a study of T-cell reconstitution after alpha-beta-depleted transplantation in children. The authors prepared the TCRbeta library with unique molecular identifiers. TCRdb re-derived calls from the PCR reads in MiXCR, one entry per CDR3 protein. The profile shows 240,000 or so distinct CDR3 sequences, approximately 12% of them singletons. The J segment lost 7 bases and the V segment lost 2 bases, leaving 5 bases of the junction unmatched. Per the germline V gene, CDR1 is LGHNA and CDR2 is YNFKEQ. The CDR3 length is 15 residues. This clonotype was found a few times.

The clonotype comes from a human donor who donated a stem cell graft to a child with acute lymphoblastic leukemia. The specimen was PBMCs from the stem cell graft donor, collected from the stem cell graft. The rearrangement joins TRBV4-2 to TRBJ1-4; 9 positions agree with TRBD1. In nucleotides, the CDR3 is TGTGCCAGCAGCCAATACAGGGGGCGCACTGAAAAACTGTTTTTT. This gives the protein CASSQYRGRTEKLFF.